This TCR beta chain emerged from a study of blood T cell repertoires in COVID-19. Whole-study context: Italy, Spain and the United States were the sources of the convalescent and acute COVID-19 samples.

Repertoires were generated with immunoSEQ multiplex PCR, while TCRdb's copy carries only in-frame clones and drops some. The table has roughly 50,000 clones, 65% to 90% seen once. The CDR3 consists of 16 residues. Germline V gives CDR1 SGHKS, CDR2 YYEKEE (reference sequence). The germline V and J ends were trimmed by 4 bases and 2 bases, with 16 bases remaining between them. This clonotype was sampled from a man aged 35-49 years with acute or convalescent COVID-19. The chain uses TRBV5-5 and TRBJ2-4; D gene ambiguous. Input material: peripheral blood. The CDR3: CASSLTLGGPKNIQYF. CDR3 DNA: TGTGCCAGCAGCCTGACACTTGGTGGCCCCAAAAACATTCAGTACTTC.